This is a list of T cell receptor beta chains from one sample in a study of T cell changes during pregnancy in multiple sclerosis. Profiled with immunoSEQ multiplex PCR; TCRdb holds only in-frame clones, not every one. The sample shows approximately 79,000 clones, just over 90% of them seen only once. This specimen was CD4+ T cells from peripheral blood mononuclear cells, taken before pregnancy. These receptors originate from a female donor with multiple sclerosis, enrolled in a pregnancy study. Both conserved end residues are part of each CDR3. D genes are given only for firm matches. The size entry is marked missing in some rows and otherwise reads once, few, many or a size class.

CDR3 length	D gene	V gene	J gene	clone size	CDR3 DNA	CDR3 protein
16	NA	TRBV2	TRBJ1-5	NA	TGTGCCAGCAGTGGAGAACGTGGCAGGGTTTATCAGCCCCAGCATTTT	CASSGERGRVYQPQHF
13	NA	TRBV19	TRBJ2-1	NA	TGTGCCAGTAGTCTCCGGGGTTACAATGAGCAGTTCTTC	CASSLRGYNEQFF
15	TRBD2	TRBV28	TRBJ2-1	NA	TGTGCCAGCAGTGAGCTAGCGGATTCCTACAATGAGCAGTTCTTC	CASSELADSYNEQFF
13	TRBD1	TRBV19	TRBJ1-1	NA	TGTGCCAGTAGTATGGGACAGCACACTGAAGCTTTCTTT	CASSMGQHTEAFF
15	NA	TRBV6-5	TRBJ1-3	NA	TGTGCCAGCACTCGATCTGCTAGCTCTGGAAACACCATATATTTT	CASTRSASSGNTIYF
12	TRBD1	TRBV30	TRBJ1-4	NA	TGTGCCTGGAGGCCGGGACAGGGGAAACTGTTTTTT	CAWRPGQGKLFF
17	NA	TRBV27	TRBJ1-4	NA	TGTGCCAGCAGTTCCCTAGGGGGGGTATTAGGAGGTGAAAAACTGTTTTTT	CASSSLGGVLGGEKLFF
18	TRBD1	TRBV7-8	TRBJ1-3	NA	TGTGCCAGCAGCTCCCCTCTCGCACAGGGGATCGGCCGAAACACCATATATTTT	CASSSPLAQGIGRNTIYF
15	TRBD2	TRBV4-1	TRBJ2-3	NA	TGCGCCAGCAGCCGTAGCGGGGGGAGGGCAGATACGCAGTATTTT	CASSRSGGRADTQYF
16	TRBD2	TRBV9	TRBJ2-3	NA	TGTGCCAGCAGCCCGCGGACTAGCGGTTACACAGATACGCAGTATTTT	CASSPRTSGYTDTQYF
10	NA	TRBV29-1	TRBJ1-1	few	TGCAGCGGGAGCCACACTGAAGCTTTCTTT	CSGSHTEAFF
15	NA	TRBV5-1	TRBJ2-2	NA	TGCGCCAGCAGCTTGGGTACAGGGAAAAACCGGGAGCTGTTTTTT	CASSLGTGKNRELFF
16	TRBD2	TRBV5-8	TRBJ2-5	NA	TGTGCCAGCAGCTTTGGACTAGCGGGAGGGGAAGAGACCCAGTACTTC	CASSFGLAGGEETQYF